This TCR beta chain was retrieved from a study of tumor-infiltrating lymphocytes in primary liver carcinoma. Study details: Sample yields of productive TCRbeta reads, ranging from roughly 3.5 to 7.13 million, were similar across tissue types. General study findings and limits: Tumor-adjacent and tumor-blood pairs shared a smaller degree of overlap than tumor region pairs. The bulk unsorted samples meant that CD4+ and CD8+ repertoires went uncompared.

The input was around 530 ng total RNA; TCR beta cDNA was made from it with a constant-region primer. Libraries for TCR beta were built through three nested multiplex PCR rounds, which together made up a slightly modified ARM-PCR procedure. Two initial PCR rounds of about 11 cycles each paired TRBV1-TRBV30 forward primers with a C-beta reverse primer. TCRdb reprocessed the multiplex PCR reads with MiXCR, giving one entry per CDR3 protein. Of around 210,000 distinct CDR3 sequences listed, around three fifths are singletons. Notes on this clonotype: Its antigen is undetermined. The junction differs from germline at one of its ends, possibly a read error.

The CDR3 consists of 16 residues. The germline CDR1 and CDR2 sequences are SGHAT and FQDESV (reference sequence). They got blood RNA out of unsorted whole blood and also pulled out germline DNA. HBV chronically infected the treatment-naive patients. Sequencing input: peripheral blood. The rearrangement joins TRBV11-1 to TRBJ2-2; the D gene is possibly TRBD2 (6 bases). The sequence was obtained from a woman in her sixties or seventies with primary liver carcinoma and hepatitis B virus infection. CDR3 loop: CASNPTGTPGPEELFF. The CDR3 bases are TGTGCCAGCAACCCAACCGGGACTCCGGGACCCGAGGAGCTGTTTTTC.